This entry describes one T cell receptor beta chain. After removal of 1 base from V and 3 bases from J, the junction contained 0 bases not matched to a gene. Germline assignment: CDR1 MNHNS and CDR2 SASEGT. The CDR3 has 14 residues. The data originate from a study of OX40 agonist ivuxolimab in advanced cancers. Study information: Participants averaged about 66 years of age (range roughly 23 to 85) and were roughly 83% male.

Assay used: immunoSEQ multiplex PCR; TCRdb lists only in-frame clones, some missing. The sample has approximately 26,000 clones, approximately 91% seen once; the top ten hold about 47%. The clonotype was recovered from an adult with an advanced solid tumor such as melanoma, head and neck, liver or kidney cancer. The sample in question was CD4+ or CD8+ T cells sorted from blood, obtained in a trial of the OX40 agonist ivuxolimab. J is TRBJ2-7 and V is TRBV6-1; 10 nucleotides line up with TRBD1. CDR3: CASSEGTGGYEQYF. The CDR3 DNA is TGTGCCAGCAGTGAAGGGACAGGGGGCTACGAGCAGTACTTC.